The 15 T cell receptor beta chains below were found in one sample sequenced in a study of T cell repertoires in cytomegalovirus infection. TCRdb called the reads again in MiXCR, with one record for every CDR3 protein. The sample carries 680,000 or so distinct CDR3 sequences, approximately 40% recorded once. The sample comprised PBMCs. Receptors originate from a human donor in good health (CMV status not recorded). Some clones in this sample may be carry-over from other donors' samples.

This chain uses TRBV6-5 with TRBJ2-1; 8 bases line up with TRBD1. Germline CDR1 is MNHEY and CDR2 is SVGAGI. J gave up 4 bases and V 1 base, and 6 bases lay outside the gene matches. CDR3 length equals 16 residues. The DNA for the CDR3 is TGTGCCAGCAGTTACTTTTCAGGGGGCGTTTACAATGAGCAGTTCTTC. This codes for CASSYFSGGVYNEQFF.

The CDR3 DNA reads as TGCAGTGCTAGATCTGGCCGACAGGGGAGGACTGAAGCTTTCTTT. Translation: CSARSGRQGRTEAFF. J is TRBJ1-1 and V is TRBV20-1; TRBD1 aligns across 8 bases. The germline V gene encodes CDR1 DFQATT and CDR2 SNEGSKA (reference sequence). The V gene end was trimmed by 2 bases and the J gene end by 5 bases; junction bases not matched to a gene: 10. The CDR3 loop spans 15 amino acids.

This clonotype was seen many times. The chain uses TRBV29-1 and TRBJ1-4; D remains ambiguous. Per germline, CDR1 SQVTM and CDR2 ANQGSEA. The CDR3 loop spans 12 amino acids. With 6 bases removed from V and 7 bases from J, the gap between germline ends came to 12 bases. The CDR3 region is CSVANTGEKLFF. The CDR3 DNA follows: TGCAGCGTCGCGAATACGGGTGAAAAACTGTTTTTT.

This clonotype was observed a handful of times. The chain recombines TRBV15 with TRBJ2-1; no reliable D call. From germline, CDR1 is LNHNV and CDR2 YYDKDF (reference sequence). There are 13 residues in the CDR3. V lost 0 bases, J lost 7 bases, and 7 bases lay in between. The CDR3 reads CATSRDQGNEQFF. The CDR3 DNA reads as TGTGCCACCAGCAGAGATCAAGGGAATGAGCAGTTCTTC.

The chain links TRBV28 to TRBJ2-5; 7 bases align to TRBD2. The V gene end was trimmed by 8 bases and the J gene end by 5 bases; junction bases not matched to a gene: 11. Germline V gene lookup returns CDR1 MDHEN and CDR2 SYDVKM. The CDR3 covers 14 residues. The CDR3 spells CASGERGAWETQYF. CDR3 bases: TGTGCCAGCGGGGAGCGGGGTGCGTGGGAGACCCAGTACTTC. The whole variable domain, filled in from reference TRBV28 and TRBJ2-5, reads DVKVTQSSRYLVKRTGEKVFLECVQDMDHENMFWYRQDPGLGLRLIYFSYDVKMKEKGDIPEGYSVSREKKERFSLILESASTNQTSMYLCASGERGAWETQYFGPGTRLLVL.

This rearrangement joins TRBV28 to TRBJ2-7; TRBD2 agrees at 12 bases. The CDR3 extends over 14 amino acids. Germline values: CDR1 MDHEN, CDR2 SYDVKM. V lost 6 bases to trimming and J lost 4 bases; unmatched junction nucleotides: 4. CDR3 coding DNA: TGTGCCAGCAGGAGACTAGCGGGAGATTACGAGCAGTACTTC. It yields the protein CASRRLAGDYEQYF.

This clonotype has a count of ten or more. V gene TRBV28 combines with J gene TRBJ1-5; 9 nucleotides match TRBD1. J was trimmed by 7 bases and V by 5 bases; bases with no gene match: 6. CDR1 is MDHEN and CDR2 is SYDVKM in the germline V gene. The CDR3 runs 14 residues. The CDR3 nucleotides read TGTGCCAGCAGTCTCGGGACAGGGTTGCAGCCCCAGCATTTT. Its protein is CASSLGTGLQPQHF.

This chain uses TRBV11-3 with TRBJ2-3; 8 nucleotides agree with TRBD2. Trimming removed 4 bases from V and 2 bases from J; junction bases left unmatched: 14. This CDR3 contains 18 residues. CDR1 is SGHNT, CDR2 YENEEA, per germline. CDR3 bases: TGTGCCAGCAGCTCCAGCTTTAGAGCGGGAGAGCACACAGATACGCAGTATTTT. Protein sequence: CASSSSFRAGEHTDTQYF.

There are many counts of this clonotype. The chain joins TRBV7-6 to TRBJ2-3; 8 bases match TRBD2. Looked up from germline, CDR1 is SGHVS and CDR2 is FNYEAQ. This CDR3 contains 15 residues. V dropped 1 base and J dropped 7; count of bases not matched to a gene: 7. In DNA, the CDR3 is TGTGCCAGCAGCTTAGAAGGGCTAGCGGGCTATACGCAGTATTTT. The encoded protein is CASSLEGLAGYTQYF.

This clonotype has more than one count but fewer than ten. The V call is TRBV19, the J call TRBJ2-7; TRBD1 might be the D (6 bases). This CDR3 contains 14 residues. Germline V CDR1 and CDR2: LNHDA, SQIVND (reference sequence). V shed 2 bases and J shed 7 bases, with 15 bases lying between them. The CDR3 is CASSIQGIPGEQYF. As DNA, the CDR3 is TGTGCCAGTAGTATACAGGGGATCCCCGGGGAGCAGTACTTC.

As concerns this clonotype: The CDR3 carries no conserved terminal phenylalanine or tryptophan, so it likely arises from a read error. The J gene is TRBJ2-7, the V gene TRBV10-3, with 9 bases aligning to TRBD2. Germline V CDR1 and CDR2: ENHRY, SYGVKD. CDR3 length: 13 residues. Trimming took 9 bases from V and 5 from J; bases not matched to a gene: 8. CDR3 bases: TGTGCCATGGATAGCGGGAGTGGGAACGAGCAGTACTTA. Protein product: CAMDSGSGNEQYL.

V gene TRBV20-1 combines with J gene TRBJ1-5; D is perhaps TRBD1 (5 bases). CDR1 is DFQATT and CDR2 is SNEGSKA in the germline V gene (reference sequence). V lost 5 bases and J 2 bases, leaving 28 bases between the germline ends. The CDR3 is made up of 19 amino acids. The chain's CDR3 is CSASPYRGSGDSGNQPQHF. In nucleotides, the CDR3 is TGCAGTGCTTCCCCCTATCGGGGCTCCGGCGATAGCGGCAATCAGCCCCAGCATTTT.

This clonotype occurred a few times. This chain's CDR3 is CAIRLQGYSPLHF. CDR3 coding DNA: TGTGCCATCAGATTACAGGGCTATTCACCCCTCCACTTT. The chain carries TRBV10-3 and TRBJ1-6; D possibly corresponds to TRBD1 (6 bases). This CDR3 is 13 amino acids long. Trimming removed 6 bases at V and 8 bases at J, with 11 bases between. The germline V gene has CDR1 ENHRY and CDR2 SYGVKD.

The V and J genes are TRBV12-3 or TRBV12-4 and TRBJ2-7, with 7 bases matching TRBD2. After removal of 6 bases from V and 5 bases from J, the junction contained 10 bases not matched to a gene. The CDR3 is 14 residues long. This CDR3 reads CASRHGGRGDEQYF. In DNA, the CDR3 is TGTGCCAGCAGGCACGGGGGGAGGGGCGACGAGCAGTACTTC.

This chain uses TRBV6-5 with TRBJ2-5; D remains unclear. Germline V gives CDR1 MNHEY, CDR2 SVGAGI. The V and J ends lost 0 bases and 1 base respectively, with 9 bases between them. The CDR3 contains 15 residues. The CDR3 DNA reads TGTGCCAGCAGTTACTCTTCAGCGAGCCAAGAGACCCAGTACTTC. This encodes CASSYSSASQETQYF.